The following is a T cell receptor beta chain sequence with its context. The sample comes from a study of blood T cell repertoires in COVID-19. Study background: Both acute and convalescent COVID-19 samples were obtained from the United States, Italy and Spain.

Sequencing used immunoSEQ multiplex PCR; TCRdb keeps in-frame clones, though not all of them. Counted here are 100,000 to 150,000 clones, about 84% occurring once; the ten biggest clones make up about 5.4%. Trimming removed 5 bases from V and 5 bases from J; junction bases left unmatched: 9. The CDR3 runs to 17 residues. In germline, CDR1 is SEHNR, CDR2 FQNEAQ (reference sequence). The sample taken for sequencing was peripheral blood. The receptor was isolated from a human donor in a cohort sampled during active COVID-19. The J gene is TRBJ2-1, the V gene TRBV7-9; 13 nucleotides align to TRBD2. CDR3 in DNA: TGTGCCAGCAGCACTAGGACTAGCGGGAGTGCAAACAATGAGCAGTTCTTC. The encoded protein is CASSTRTSGSANNEQFF.